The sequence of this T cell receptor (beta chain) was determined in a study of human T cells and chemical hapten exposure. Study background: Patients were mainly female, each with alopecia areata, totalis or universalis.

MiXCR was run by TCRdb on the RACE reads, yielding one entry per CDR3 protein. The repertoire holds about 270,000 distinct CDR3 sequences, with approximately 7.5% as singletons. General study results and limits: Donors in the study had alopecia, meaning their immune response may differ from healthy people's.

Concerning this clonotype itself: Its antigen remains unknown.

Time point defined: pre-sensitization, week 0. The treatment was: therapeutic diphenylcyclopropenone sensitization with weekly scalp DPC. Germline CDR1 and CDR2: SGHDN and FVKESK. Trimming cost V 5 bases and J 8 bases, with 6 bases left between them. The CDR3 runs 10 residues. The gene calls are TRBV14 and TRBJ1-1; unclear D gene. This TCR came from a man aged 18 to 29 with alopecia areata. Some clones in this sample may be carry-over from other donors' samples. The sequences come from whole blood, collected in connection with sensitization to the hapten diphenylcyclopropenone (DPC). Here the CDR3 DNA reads TGTGCCAGCAGCGCAAGAGAAGCTTTCTTT. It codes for CASSAREAFF.